This TCR beta chain was sequenced for a study of cytomegalovirus exposure and HLA in healthy donors. The CDR3 totals 15 residues. Per germline, CDR1 ENHRY and CDR2 SYGVKD. The V gene lost 7 bases and the J gene lost 5 bases, with 20 bases spanning the gap. In the PCR, 60 Vbeta and 13 Jbeta primers were used. Only in-frame clones appear in the TCRdb table, and some are missing; sequencing was by immunoSEQ multiplex PCR. The sample consists of 95,000 to 150,000 clones, over 70% of them appearing once. The clonotype comes from a female donor in good health and CMV-seronegative. The chain is built from TRBV10-3 and TRBJ1-1; D perhaps matches TRBD1 (5 bases). The sequenced sample was PBMCs. The CDR3 nucleotides are TGTGCCATCAAGCTCGTGAGCGGGGCGAGGACTGAAGCTTTCTTT. Translation: CAIKLVSGARTEAFF.